This T cell receptor beta chain was sequenced during a study of T cells after yellow fever vaccination (dated by TCRdb to the late 2010s). For the wider study: The SMART-Seq v4 Ultra Low Input RNA kit was used to prepare libraries from fractions with low cell numbers. To track T-cell clones before and after primary and booster YFV17D yellow fever vaccination, bulk TCR alpha and beta repertoires were sequenced longitudinally. Two healthy male donors, one aged 18 to 30 and one aged 30 to 40 years, made up the cohort. Blood was drawn at multiple timepoints before and after primary and secondary immunization, with bulk PBMC replicates and cell subsets isolated.

The treatment or condition tag for this specimen amounts to: live attenuated yellow fever vaccine strain. PBMCs were isolated from peripheral blood using a standard Ficoll-Paque protocol. CD4 and CD8 T-cell fractions were isolated with Dynabeads CD4 and CD8 positive selection kits. TriZol was used to extract RNA from bulk PBMCs, from CD4 and CD8 fractions, and from dextramer-positive and dextramer-negative fractions. What the authors observed across the whole study: The secondary T-cell response was weaker than the primary response but faster, peaking on day 5 instead of day 15. Because abundant contaminating clonotypes from the bulk population could be contained in FACS-sorted repertoires, computational filtering was required. Most clones expanded after primary vaccination were re-detected after the booster (96% of CD4 and around nine tenths of CD8), suggesting broad memory maintenance. Only a couple of donors were included in the study, so the extent to which the findings can be generalized is limited. A small share of clonotypes occurred in both CD4 and CD8 compartments, likely arising from convergent recombination.

Points on this clonotype: The specificity of this receptor is unknown. Nothing much larger sits one base from this clone, and base qualities are not available.

The CDR3 holds 13 amino acids from the cysteine to the phenylalanine. CDR3 DNA is the only sequence kept; it has 39 bases, read in frame from the first base. CDR1 and CDR2, per the germline V gene, are MNHEY and SVGEGT. A distance of 13 bases separates the germline ends of V and J, which lose 6 bases and 7 bases respectively. The sequencer listed for this sample is Illumina NovaSeq 6000. TCR cDNA was made using 5'RACE template switching, a step that added a universal primer site and unique molecular identifiers. Priming for cDNA synthesis came from both the TCR alpha and TCR beta constant segments. Libraries were amplified in two PCR steps, with sample barcodes and sequencing adapters added in the second step. Sequencing of libraries was performed on Illumina HiSeq 2500 (2x100 bp) or NovaSeq (2x150 bp). The source study handled its data this way. MIGEC handled demultiplexing of reads and collapsing into UMI consensus sequences, while MiXCR performed V(D)J alignment. Clonotypes responding to the vaccine were identified with edgeR on replicate PBMC samples, with the criteria of FDR below 0.01 and a log2 fold change above 5 up to day 15. Each bulk clonotype was labeled CD4 or CD8 based on which sequenced repertoire, CD4 or CD8, contained the clonotype at higher abundance. The raw public data were reprocessed by TCRdb itself: fastp quality trimming at Q25, MiXCR clonotype calling, in-frame beta chains only. Rows merge per CDR3 protein into single entries with the most common DNA and genes. None of the V and J calls come from the authors' own analysis; TCRdb made them. The sample contains 150,000 to 200,000 distinct CDR3 sequences, around 8.5% of them found a single time. Under 40% of the sample is taken by the ten largest.

The sample in question was CD8+ T cells sorted from PBMCs, obtained 45 days after the yellow fever booster vaccination. The clonotype was recovered from a man younger than 30 who received the YFV17D yellow fever vaccine. This chain joins TRBV6-2 or TRBV6-3 to TRBJ2-1; the D region possibly corresponds to TRBD1 (6 bases align). The CDR3 reads as follows: CASREQGRNEQFF. The nucleotide sequence is TGTGCCAGCAGAGAGCAGGGGCGAAATGAGCAGTTCTTC.